This TCR beta chain comes out of a study of blood T cell repertoires in COVID-19. Study details: Specimens from acute and convalescent COVID-19 originated in the United States, Italy and Spain. From T cells, B-cell-depleted T cells, or PBMCs came the material, which was cDNA or gDNA.

Per the study methods: Nucleated cell number was recorded as an estimate derived from reference gene primer amplification. This table comes from immunoSEQ multiplex PCR, and its TCRdb copy is limited to in-frame clones, with some not included. V, J and clone size are taken as reported in that table, and D and trimming were inferred from the DNA itself. This sample has 150,000 to 200,000 clones, with just over 85% found just once. Participants' own reports of clinical history determined their cohort assignment. This clone appeared once. The receptor's source is a woman under 30 who had recovered from COVID-19. The sequenced sample consisted of PBMCs or T cells enriched from blood (not recorded which).

The CDR3 here is CASSPSGTGALYEQYF. The CDR3 bases are TGTGCCAGCAGCCCGTCCGGGACAGGGGCCCTTTACGAGCAGTACTTC. The rearrangement links TRBV7-2 to TRBJ2-7; 10 positions match TRBD1. Unmatched junction bases numbered 11, after V lost 5 bases and J lost 4 bases. The germline gives CDR1 SGHTA, CDR2 FQGNSA. This CDR3 contains 16 residues. The full variable domain, its missing parts supplied by reference TRBV7-2 and TRBJ2-7, is GAGVSQSPSNKVTEKGKDVELRCDPISGHTALYWYRQSLGQGLEFLIYFQGNSAPDKSGLPSDRFSAERTGGSVSTLTIQRTQQEDSAVYLCASSPSGTGALYEQYFGPGTRLTVT.